This TCR beta chain was found in a study of OX40 agonist ivuxolimab in advanced cancers. Study-wide results and limits: Which antigen the expanded peripheral T cells recognized is unknown.

With baseline, cycle 4 day 1, and cycle 7 day 1 as timepoints, blood was sampled. The method was immunoSEQ multiplex PCR; TCRdb's version includes in-frame clones alone and lacks a portion of them. The sample lists over 40,000 clones; around 85% were seen once. Trimming removed 5 bases from V and 0 bases from J; junction bases left unmatched: 6. CDR1 is SEHNR, CDR2 FQNEAQ, per germline (reference sequence). The CDR3 loop spans 16 amino acids. Turning to this clone: The antigen remains unidentified.

The chain uses TRBV7-9 and TRBJ2-7, with 11 bases matching TRBD2. The receptor's source is an adult with an advanced solid tumor such as melanoma, head and neck, liver or kidney cancer. The specimen comprised CD4+ or CD8+ T cells sorted from blood, sampled in a trial of the OX40 agonist ivuxolimab. CDR3 residues: CASSRRLAGTSYEQYF. DNA of the CDR3: TGTGCCAGCAGCCGACGACTAGCGGGGACCTCCTACGAGCAGTACTTC.